The rows below give T cell receptor beta chains drawn from one sample of a study of identical twins. TCRdb called the 5' RACE reads again in MiXCR, with one record for every CDR3 protein. The table shows approximately 680,000 distinct CDR3 sequences, with about 7% occurring only once. These records were also assigned to another study, of yellow fever vaccine responses in identical twins.

Material: PBMCs. The receptors here all came from a woman aged 18-35 years in good health. The CDR3 runs from the conserved cysteine through the conserved F or W. Each record gives: J gene, D gene, V gene, clone size, CDR3 DNA, CDR3 protein. The D gene is left open where the match is weak. Rows may omit the clone size; those that give it use once, few, many or a size class.

J gene: TRBJ1-6
D gene: .
V gene: TRBV6-1
clone size: few
CDR3 DNA: TGTGCCTCCCGAGGGCGTCAATCACCCCTCCACTTT
CDR3 protein: CASRGRQSPLHF

J gene: TRBJ2-3
D gene: .
V gene: TRBV7-9
clone size: few
CDR3 DNA: TGTGCCAGCAGCTCACCGGAACAACGAGATACGCAGTATTTT
CDR3 protein: CASSSPEQRDTQYF

J gene: TRBJ2-1
D gene: TRBD1
V gene: TRBV5-1
clone size: few
CDR3 DNA: TGCGCCAGCAGCTTGGCGGGACAGGGTATTCGGCAGTTCTTC
CDR3 protein: CASSLAGQGIRQFF

J gene: TRBJ2-7
D gene: .
V gene: TRBV20-1
clone size: many
CDR3 DNA: TGCAGTGACCCCCGGGACTCAAAGTTCCACGAGCAGTACTTC
CDR3 protein: CSDPRDSKFHEQYF

J gene: TRBJ2-3
D gene: .
V gene: TRBV7-2
clone size: .
CDR3 DNA: TGTGCCAGCAGCCCCGTCGCAGGCACGGGGCCAGATACGCAGTATTTT
CDR3 protein: CASSPVAGTGPDTQYF

J gene: TRBJ1-2
D gene: .
V gene: TRBV20-1
clone size: few
CDR3 DNA: TGCAGTGCTAATCCGACCTCAGGGAATGGCTACACCTTC
CDR3 protein: CSANPTSGNGYTF

J gene: TRBJ1-1
D gene: .
V gene: TRBV18
clone size: few
CDR3 DNA: TGTGCCAGCTTCCGCGGGGGGAACACTGAAGCTTTCTTT
CDR3 protein: CASFRGGNTEAFF

J gene: TRBJ1-2
D gene: .
V gene: TRBV29-1
clone size: few
CDR3 DNA: TGCAGCGTTGAAGAATCCCCCTATGGCTACACCTTC
CDR3 protein: CSVEESPYGYTF

J gene: TRBJ2-2
D gene: TRBD1
V gene: TRBV6-1
clone size: few
CDR3 DNA: TGTGCCAGCATAAACAGGGGCCCGAACACCGGGGAGCTGTTTTTT
CDR3 protein: CASINRGPNTGELFF

J gene: TRBJ1-1
D gene: .
V gene: TRBV6-5
clone size: .
CDR3 DNA: TGTGCCAGCAGTTACCCCCCAGGCCGCCCCAACACTGAAGCTTTCTTT
CDR3 protein: CASSYPPGRPNTEAFF

J gene: TRBJ2-1
D gene: TRBD2
V gene: TRBV20-1
clone size: .
CDR3 DNA: TGCAGTGCTGCGGGACTAGCGGCCTACAATGAGCAGTTCTTC
CDR3 protein: CSAAGLAAYNEQFF

J gene: TRBJ1-6
D gene: .
V gene: TRBV27
clone size: few
CDR3 DNA: TGTGCCAGCAGAACCGGGACAAGGGGTAATTCACCCCTCCACTTT
CDR3 protein: CASRTGTRGNSPLHF

J gene: TRBJ2-1
D gene: .
V gene: TRBV29-1
clone size: .
CDR3 DNA: TGCAGCGTTGGCCCCGGCTATGAGCAGTTCTTC
CDR3 protein: CSVGPGYEQFF

J gene: TRBJ2-3
D gene: TRBD2
V gene: TRBV3-1
clone size: many
CDR3 DNA: TGTGCCAGCAGCCAAGTGGTTAGCACTAGCGGGAGCACAGATACGCAGTATTTT
CDR3 protein: CASSQVVSTSGSTDTQYF

J gene: TRBJ1-4
D gene: TRBD1
V gene: TRBV20-1
clone size: .
CDR3 DNA: TGCAGTGCTTGGGGGACAGACCGTAATGAAAAACTGTTTTTT
CDR3 protein: CSAWGTDRNEKLFF

J gene: TRBJ2-5
D gene: .
V gene: TRBV28
clone size: few
CDR3 DNA: TGTGCCAGCAACCTGCGGGCGCCCCCCGGGACCCAGTACTTC
CDR3 protein: CASNLRAPPGTQYF

J gene: TRBJ1-5
D gene: .
V gene: TRBV28
clone size: few
CDR3 DNA: TGTGCCAGCAGCAAAGGACAGAGCAATCAGCCCCAGCATTTT
CDR3 protein: CASSKGQSNQPQHF

J gene: TRBJ2-3
D gene: TRBD2
V gene: TRBV20-1
clone size: .
CDR3 DNA: TGCAGTATTGACGGCGGGAGGGCCCAAGATACGCAGTATTTT
CDR3 protein: CSIDGGRAQDTQYF

J gene: TRBJ2-1
D gene: TRBD2
V gene: TRBV10-1
clone size: .
CDR3 DNA: TGCGCCAGCAGTGAGTCGGTAGCGGGGGGCCAAGATGAGCAGTTCTTC
CDR3 protein: CASSESVAGGQDEQFF

J gene: TRBJ1-2
D gene: .
V gene: TRBV20-1
clone size: .
CDR3 DNA: TGCAGTGCTAGAGAAGAAGGGACGAGAGTTTTGGCTAACTATGGCTACACCTTC
CDR3 protein: CSAREEGTRVLANYGYTF

J gene: TRBJ2-7
D gene: .
V gene: TRBV3-1
clone size: .
CDR3 DNA: TGTGCCAGCAGTCGTAGCGTGAGCTCCTACGAGCAGTACTTC
CDR3 protein: CASSRSVSSYEQYF

J gene: TRBJ2-3
D gene: TRBD2
V gene: TRBV20-1
clone size: .
CDR3 DNA: TGCAGTGCTAGAGATTCCCGACTAGCGGGGGGAAAACTCACAGATACGCAGTATTTT
CDR3 protein: CSARDSRLAGGKLTDTQYF